This TCR beta chain was found in a study of blood T cells in healthy people across ages. This clonotype was counted between two and nine times. Then a second PCR, running about 7 to 11 cycles, was carried out with a sample-barcoded 5' primer and a J-beta primer mix. TCRdb fed the 5' RACE reads into MiXCR, producing one record per CDR3 protein. The sample includes around 670,000 distinct CDR3 sequences, less than 35% of them seen just once. The length of the CDR3 is 15 residues. The V end was cut by 0 bases, the J end by 5 bases, with 16 bases between. The germline gives CDR1 DFQATT, CDR2 SNEGSKA (reference sequence).

The chain combines TRBV20-1 with TRBJ1-1, with D uncertain. This TCR derives from an elderly woman in good health. Sequences were obtained from blood. The CDR3 loop reads CSAREPRKRETEAFF. CDR3 DNA sequence: TGCAGTGCTAGAGAGCCCCGGAAGAGGGAAACTGAAGCTTTCTTT.